The clone carrying this TCR beta chain has ten or more counts. Its antigen is unidentified. The CDR3 sequence is 15 residues long. Trimming cost V 4 bases and J 2 bases; bases outside gene matches: 6. Looked up from germline, CDR1 is ENHRY and CDR2 is SYGVKD. This sample stems from a study of identical twins. Study results and limitations: Zero-insertion analyses could be partly confounded by invariant MAIT and iNKT cells. Findings came from cross-sectional statistics, without long-term follow-up of donors.

TCRdb reanalysed the 5' RACE reads using MiXCR and keeps one entry per CDR3 protein. The sample lists about 490,000 distinct CDR3 sequences, around 15% occurring once. The sample also formed part of further work on yellow fever vaccine responses in identical twins.

This sequence was found in a woman aged 18 to 35 in good health. The chain recombines TRBV10-3 with TRBJ2-3; 7 bases map to TRBD2. The sequencing sample was made of CD4+ T cells sorted from blood. DNA of the CDR3: TGTGCCATCAGTGCGGCTAGCGGTAACACAGATACGCAGTATTTT. Protein: CAISAASGNTDTQYF.